The rows below give T cell receptor beta chains drawn from one sample of a study of blood T cell repertoires in COVID-19. Produced via immunoSEQ multiplex PCR; TCRdb's table is partial and in-frame only. The sample contains 160,000 or so clones, more than 90% of which appear only once. Sequenced input: peripheral blood. The source is a man aged 60 to 75 with active or convalescent COVID-19. The CDR3 runs from the conserved cysteine through the conserved F or W. D genes are given only for firm matches. For some rows the clone size is stated as once, few or many, or as a class when expanded; others skip it.

V gene	CDR3 length	J gene	D gene	clone size	CDR3 DNA	CDR3 protein
TRBV5-1	15	TRBJ1-4	TRBD1	NA	TGCGCCAGCAGCCGGGACAGGGGGCAAAATGAAAAACTGTTTTTT	CASSRDRGQNEKLFF
TRBV27	13	TRBJ2-7	NA	NA	TGTGCCAGCAGTTTAGGCAGGGGCTACGAGCAGTACTTC	CASSLGRGYEQYF
TRBV6-5	14	TRBJ1-1	NA	NA	TGTGCCAGCAGTTATAACAGGGCCGACACTGAAGCTTTCTTT	CASSYNRADTEAFF
TRBV7-2	15	TRBJ1-5	TRBD1	NA	TGTGCCAGCAGCTTAGCGGGACAGGAGGGTCAGCCCCAGCATTTT	CASSLAGQEGQPQHF
TRBV5-1	13	TRBJ1-2	NA	NA	TGCGCCAGCAGCTTTGAGGTATCCTATGGCTACACCTTC	CASSFEVSYGYTF
TRBV25-1	15	TRBJ1-2	NA	NA	TGTGCCAGCAGTGAATGGGGGGGGTCAAACTATGGCTACACCTTC	CASSEWGGSNYGYTF
TRBV5-1	12	TRBJ2-1	NA	NA	TGCGCCAGCACCACCGGCGGGCATGAGCAGTTCTTC	CASTTGGHEQFF
TRBV7-6	15	TRBJ2-6	TRBD2	few	TGTGCCATCCGCCAGGCGGGGGCTGGGGCCAACGTCCTGACTTTC	CAIRQAGAGANVLTF
TRBV7-8	15	TRBJ1-6	NA	once	TGTGCCACCACAACCAGGGACACCTATAATTCACCCCTCCACTTT	CATTTRDTYNSPLHF
TRBV3-1/TRBV3-2	13	TRBJ2-1	NA	NA	TGTGCCAGCAGCCAGGTAGTTCTCTCTGAGCAGTTCTTC	CASSQVVLSEQFF
TRBV5-1	12	TRBJ1-5	TRBD1	NA	TGCGCGGACAGGGGAAGGAATCAGCCCCAGCATTTT	CADRGRNQPQHF
TRBV18	16	TRBJ1-3	TRBD1	NA	TGTGCCAGCTCACCAGACAGGGGATCAACTGGAAACACCATATATTTT	CASSPDRGSTGNTIYF
TRBV6-6	16	TRBJ1-2	TRBD1	NA	TGTGCCAGCAGTTCCCCCTGGACAGGGAATAGGTATGGCTACACCTTC	CASSSPWTGNRYGYTF
TRBV10-3	14	TRBJ2-5	NA	NA	TGTGCCACCGGAGCTGAAGCGTTAGGAGAGACCCAGTACTTC	CATGAEALGETQYF